This T cell receptor (beta chain) derives from a study of T cells in Graves' hyperthyroidism and ophthalmopathy. General study results and limits: Onset of ophthalmopathy came a median roughly 6 months after the model predicted it. Blood also contained most expanded thyroid clonotypes above 0.001. Patients with ophthalmopathy were separated from those with stable hyperthyroidism by a 13 V-J model.

Amplification of TCR beta CDR3 regions was performed using RNA transcripts as template. An initial round of RT-PCR targeting the TCR CDR3 relied on the HTBI primer set. TCRdb reprocessed the multiplex PCR reads via MiXCR and lists one record per CDR3 protein. The table includes about 480,000 distinct CDR3 sequences, roughly a quarter detected once. The CDR3 loop spans 17 amino acids. Germline V lookup: CDR1 LNHDA, CDR2 SQIVND (reference sequence). V lost 3 bases and J lost 2; bases outside the gene matches: 9. As for this clonotype: Its antigen is unknown.

Clinical symptoms, serum thyroxine, TRAb, thyroid ultrasound and orbital computed tomography informed diagnoses. Specimen: blood. The sequence derives from a woman under 40 with Graves' ophthalmopathy. This rearrangement joins TRBV19 to TRBJ2-7; 11 nucleotides agree with TRBD2. The CDR3, as DNA: TGTGCCAGTAGTATGGCAACTAGCGGGAGTCGGACCTACGAGCAGTACTTC. Translation: CASSMATSGSRTYEQYF.